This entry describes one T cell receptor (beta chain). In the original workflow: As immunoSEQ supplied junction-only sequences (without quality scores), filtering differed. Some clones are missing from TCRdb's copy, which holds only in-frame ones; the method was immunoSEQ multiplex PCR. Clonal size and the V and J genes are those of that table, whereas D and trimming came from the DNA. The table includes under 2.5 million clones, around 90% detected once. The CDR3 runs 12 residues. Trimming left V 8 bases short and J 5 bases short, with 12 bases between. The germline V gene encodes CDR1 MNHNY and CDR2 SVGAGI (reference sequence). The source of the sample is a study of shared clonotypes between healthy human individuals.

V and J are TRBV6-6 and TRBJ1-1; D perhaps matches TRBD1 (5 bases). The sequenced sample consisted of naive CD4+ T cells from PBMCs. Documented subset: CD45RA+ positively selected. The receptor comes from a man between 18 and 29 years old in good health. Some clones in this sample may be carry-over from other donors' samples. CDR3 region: CASAQGRTEAFF. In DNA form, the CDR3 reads TGTGCCAGCGCGCAGGGTCGTACTGAAGCTTTCTTT.